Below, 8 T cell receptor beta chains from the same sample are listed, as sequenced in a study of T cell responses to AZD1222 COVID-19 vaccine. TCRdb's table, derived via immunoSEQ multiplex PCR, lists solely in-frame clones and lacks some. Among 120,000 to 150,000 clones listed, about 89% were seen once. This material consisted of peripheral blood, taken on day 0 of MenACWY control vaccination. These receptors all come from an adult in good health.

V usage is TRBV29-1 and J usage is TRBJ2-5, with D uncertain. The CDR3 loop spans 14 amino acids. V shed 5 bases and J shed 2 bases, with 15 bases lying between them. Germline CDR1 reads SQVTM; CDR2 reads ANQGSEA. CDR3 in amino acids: CSVQPGYLQETQYF. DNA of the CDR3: TGCAGCGTTCAGCCCGGGTACCTTCAAGAGACCCAGTACTTC.

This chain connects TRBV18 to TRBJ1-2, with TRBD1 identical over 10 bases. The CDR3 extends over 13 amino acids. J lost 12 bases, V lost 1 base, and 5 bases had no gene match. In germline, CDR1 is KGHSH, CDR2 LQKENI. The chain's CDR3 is CASSPRDRGRDTF. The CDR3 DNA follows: TGTGCCAGCTCACCACGGGACAGGGGAAGGGACACCTTC.

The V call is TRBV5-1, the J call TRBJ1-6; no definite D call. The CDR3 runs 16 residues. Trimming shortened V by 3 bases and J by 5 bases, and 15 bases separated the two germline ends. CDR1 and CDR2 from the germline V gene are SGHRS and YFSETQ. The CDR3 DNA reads TGCGCCAGCAGCTCGACCGCGACCCCAGATAATTCACCCCTCCACTTT. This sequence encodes CASSSTATPDNSPLHF.

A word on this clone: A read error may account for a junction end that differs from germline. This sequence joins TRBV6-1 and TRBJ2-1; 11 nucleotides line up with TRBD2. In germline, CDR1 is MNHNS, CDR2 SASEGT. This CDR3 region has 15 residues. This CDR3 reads CASREGTSGYNEQFF. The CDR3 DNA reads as TGTGCCAGCAGGGAAGGGACTAGCGGATACAATGAGCAGTTCTTC.

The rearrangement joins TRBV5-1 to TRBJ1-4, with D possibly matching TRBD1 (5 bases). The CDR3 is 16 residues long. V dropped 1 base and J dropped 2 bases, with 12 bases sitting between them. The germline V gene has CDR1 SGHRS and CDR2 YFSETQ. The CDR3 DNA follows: TGCGCCAGCAGCTTGAGGGGACTAGGCACTAATGAAAAACTGTTTTTT. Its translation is CASSLRGLGTNEKLFF.

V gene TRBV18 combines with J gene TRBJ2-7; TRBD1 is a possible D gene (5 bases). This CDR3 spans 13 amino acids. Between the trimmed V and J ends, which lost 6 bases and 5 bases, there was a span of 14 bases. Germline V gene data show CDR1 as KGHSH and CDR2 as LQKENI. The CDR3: CASSLRQTNEQYF. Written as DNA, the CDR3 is TGTGCCAGCTCGCTCCGACAGACAAACGAGCAGTACTTC.

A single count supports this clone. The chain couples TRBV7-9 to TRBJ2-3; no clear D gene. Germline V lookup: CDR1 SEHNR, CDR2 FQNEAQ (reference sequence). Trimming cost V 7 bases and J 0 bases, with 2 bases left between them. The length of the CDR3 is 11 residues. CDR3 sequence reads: CASTSTDTQYF. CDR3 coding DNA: TGTGCCAGCACTAGCACAGATACGCAGTATTTT.

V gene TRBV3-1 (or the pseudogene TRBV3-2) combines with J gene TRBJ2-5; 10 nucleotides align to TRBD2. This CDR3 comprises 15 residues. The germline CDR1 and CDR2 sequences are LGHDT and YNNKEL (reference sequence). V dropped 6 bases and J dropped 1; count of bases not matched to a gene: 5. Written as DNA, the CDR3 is TGTGCCAGCAGTTTTTTAGCGGGGGGCCAAGAGACCCAGTACTTC. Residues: CASSFLAGGQETQYF.